The clone carrying this T cell receptor beta chain was recorded once. The data were taken from a study of blood T cell repertoires in COVID-19. For the study at large: The United States, Italy and Spain supplied acute and convalescent COVID-19 samples. The cDNA or gDNA used as material had been derived from T cells, B-cell-depleted T cells, or PBMCs.

With 7 bases clipped from V and 7 bases from J, the junction kept 8 bases outside the gene matches. The CDR3 length is 15 residues. From germline, CDR1 is SGHTA and CDR2 FQGNSA. Study processing details: The authors estimated nucleated cell counts from reference gene primer amplification. Profiled with immunoSEQ multiplex PCR; TCRdb holds only in-frame clones, not every one. For V, J and clone size, that table is used; D and trimming come from the DNA. The table includes around 71,000 clones, about 79% detected once. The V and J genes are TRBV7-2 and TRBJ2-1; the match to TRBD2 covers 12 bases. The sequence was obtained from a man in his 70s with acute or convalescent COVID-19. Sequencing was performed on peripheral blood. The CDR3 loop is CASTLGLAGGNEQFF. DNA for the CDR3: TGTGCCAGCACCTTGGGACTAGCGGGCGGGAATGAGCAGTTCTTC.